Each of the 18 T cell receptor beta chains below was sequenced from the same sample in a study of T cell repertoires in cytomegalovirus infection. TCRdb called the reads again in MiXCR, with one record for every CDR3 protein. Of 480,000 or so distinct CDR3 sequences listed, around 11% are singletons. The sequenced sample consisted of PBMCs. These receptors came from a human donor in good health (CMV status not recorded). Some clones in this sample may be carry-over from other donors' samples.

This clonotype was recorded at least ten times. The chain combines TRBV18 with TRBJ2-5, with 7 nucleotides matching TRBD1. The CDR3 loop spans 15 amino acids. V gave up 4 bases and J gave up 2 bases; unmatched junction bases: 7. Germline-derived CDR1 and CDR2 are KGHSH and LQKENI. As DNA, the CDR3 is TGTGCCAGCTCACGATCCGGGACAGAACAAGAGACCCAGTACTTC. Its protein is CASSRSGTEQETQYF.

This clonotype showed up just a few times. The J gene is TRBJ2-1, the V gene TRBV15, with TRBD1 identical over 7 bases. Germline assignment: CDR1 LNHNV and CDR2 YYDKDF (reference sequence). Losses at the gene ends were 0 bases for V and 9 bases for J; bases not matched to a gene: 11. The CDR3 is made up of 16 amino acids. The CDR3 DNA follows: TGTGCCACCAGCAGAGATGGACAGGTCGGGCTCGGTGAGCAGTTCTTC. Translating gives CATSRDGQVGLGEQFF.

This clonotype was recorded many times. This chain uses TRBV28 with TRBJ2-6; 8 bases line up with TRBD1. CDR3 length: 18 residues. With 4 bases clipped from V and 2 bases from J, the junction kept 10 bases outside the gene matches. CDR1 and CDR2 from the germline V gene are MDHEN and SYDVKM. Here the CDR3 reads CASSSIRDRKAGANVLTF. The CDR3 nucleotides are TGTGCCAGCAGTTCTATTAGGGACAGGAAGGCTGGGGCCAACGTCCTGACTTTC.

The table lists this clonotype with a few counts. The chain uses TRBV5-4 and TRBJ2-5, with D unresolved. The germline gives CDR1 SGHNT, CDR2 YYREEE (reference sequence). The V gene lost 4 bases and the J gene lost 2 bases, with 9 bases spanning the gap. The CDR3 has 13 residues. The CDR3 reads CASSLPRQETQYF. The CDR3, as DNA: TGTGCCAGCAGCCTTCCTAGACAAGAGACCCAGTACTTC.

CDR3 residues: CASSEGDGEAFF. The DNA of the CDR3 is TGTGCCAGCAGCGAAGGCGACGGTGAAGCTTTCTTT. The chain employs TRBV9 and TRBJ1-1; D not certain. Germline lookup yields CDR1 SGDLS and CDR2 YYNGEE. The CDR3 spans 12 residues. Trimming removed 3 bases from V and 7 bases from J, with 10 bases in between.

The chain employs TRBV25-1 and TRBJ2-5; D is uncertain. This CDR3 comprises 12 residues. Trimming left V 7 bases short and J 2 bases short, with 8 bases between. Germline loops: CDR1 MGHDK, CDR2 SYGVNS. Written as DNA, the CDR3 is TGTGCCAGCAAGGGTAAACAAGAGACCCAGTACTTC. Translating gives CASKGKQETQYF.

In its sample, this clonotype was seen many times. The gene calls are TRBV30 and TRBJ2-7; no clear D. CDR1 is GTSNPN, CDR2 SVGIG, per germline (reference sequence). The CDR3 loop spans 12 amino acids. Trimming removed 2 bases from V and 5 bases from J, with 10 bases in between. The DNA of the CDR3 is TGTGCCTGGAGTCCCCAAACCAACGAGCAGTACTTC. As protein: CAWSPQTNEQYF.

This clonotype was observed a few times. V and J are TRBV7-4 and TRBJ2-7; maybe TRBD2 (7 bases). This CDR3 is built from 14 residues. Trimming left V 6 bases short and J 6 bases short, with 18 bases between. Germline CDR1 and CDR2: SGHVT and SQSDAQ. Written as DNA, the CDR3 is TGTGCCAGCAGGATCGGGGGGCGCTTCGGCGAGCAGTACTTC. Translating gives CASRIGGRFGEQYF.

Only a few counts were recorded for this clonotype. The genes are TRBV20-1 and TRBJ2-6; 10 bases fit TRBD1. This CDR3 comprises 18 residues. The V gene's germline CDR1 is DFQATT and CDR2 SNEGSKA (reference sequence). V was clipped by 6 bases and J by 0 bases; unmatched bases: 11. Written as DNA, the CDR3 is TGCAGTGCCCGCCCCCGGGACAGGGGTTACTCTGGGGCCAACGTCCTGACTTTC. It codes for CSARPRDRGYSGANVLTF.

This clonotype showed up just a few times. The V and J genes are TRBV6-1 and TRBJ2-2; TRBD1 agrees at 8 bases. Trimming removed 6 bases from V and 1 base from J; junction bases left unmatched: 10. The CDR3 extends over 17 amino acids. CDR1 is MNHNS and CDR2 is SASEGT in the germline V gene. The CDR3 sequence is CASRSPPGTGNTGELFF. The CDR3 DNA reads TGTGCCAGCAGATCTCCGCCCGGGACAGGGAACACCGGGGAGCTGTTTTTT.

The V call is TRBV3-1, the J call TRBJ2-7; the D call may be TRBD1 or TRBD2 (5 bases each). Germline lookup yields CDR1 LGHDT and CDR2 YNNKEL (reference sequence). With 1 base removed from V and 3 bases from J, the gap between germline ends came to 13 bases. The CDR3 extends over 15 amino acids. CDR3 protein: CASSQGLGDIYEQYF. The DNA of the CDR3 is TGTGCCAGCAGCCAAGGTTTGGGGGATATCTACGAGCAGTACTTC.

There are many counts of this clonotype. This chain connects TRBV12-3 or TRBV12-4 to TRBJ2-3; D not resolved. Trimming removed 6 bases from V and 0 bases from J, with 10 bases in between. CDR3 size: 14 residues. CDR3: CASRVETSTDTQYF. The CDR3, as DNA: TGTGCCAGCAGGGTGGAAACAAGCACAGATACGCAGTATTTT.

The genes are TRBV20-1 and TRBJ1-5; D gene unclear. V dropped 6 bases and J dropped 0 bases, with 9 bases sitting between them. This CDR3 is built from 13 residues. Per germline, CDR1 DFQATT and CDR2 SNEGSKA (reference sequence). CDR3 in DNA: TGCAGTGCCCTAAAGCTTAGCAATCAGCCCCAGCATTTT. Translating gives CSALKLSNQPQHF.

This clonotype showed up many times. The CDR3: CANRGRATDTQYF. DNA of the CDR3: TGTGCCAACCGCGGGAGAGCCACAGATACGCAGTATTTT. The gene calls are TRBV28 and TRBJ2-3, with 7 nucleotides matching TRBD2. There are 13 residues in the CDR3. The germline gives CDR1 MDHEN, CDR2 SYDVKM. V dropped 10 bases and J dropped 2; count of bases not matched to a gene: 6.

This clonotype was counted a few times. CDR3 nucleotides: TGCGCCAGCAGACCGGGACAGGGGCGCGGCGAGCAGTACTTC. The encoded protein is CASRPGQGRGEQYF. This chain uses TRBV5-1 with TRBJ2-7, with 10 nucleotides matching TRBD1. The V and J ends lost 5 bases and 6 bases, in that order; junction bases with no gene match: 8. Germline V CDR1 and CDR2: SGHRS, YFSETQ. The length of the CDR3 is 14 residues.

This clonotype has at least ten counts. Being one base from a much bigger clone, this may be a read error. The chain links TRBV6-4 to TRBJ2-2, with 8 nucleotides matching TRBD1. CDR1 and CDR2 (germline): MRHNA, SNTAGT. The CDR3 totals 15 residues. The J segment lost 1 base and the V segment lost 6 bases, leaving 4 bases of the junction unmatched. CDR3 region: CASSPGTGNTGELFF. The CDR3 DNA reads as TGTGCCAGCAGCCCCGGGACAGGGAACACCGGGGAGCTGTTTTTT.

Ten or more counts support this clonotype. V is TRBV5-4 and J is TRBJ2-2; D ambiguous. Germline lookup yields CDR1 SGHNT and CDR2 YYREEE (reference sequence). V shed 2 bases and J shed 3 bases, with 14 bases lying between them. The CDR3 is made up of 16 amino acids. The CDR3 loop reads CASSFSVAVDTGELFF. CDR3 in DNA: TGTGCCAGCAGCTTTTCTGTGGCGGTGGACACCGGGGAGCTGTTTTTT.

This clonotype has a count of ten or more. The chain recombines TRBV12-3 or TRBV12-4 with TRBJ2-7; 10 nucleotides align to TRBD1. The CDR3 consists of 14 residues. With 5 bases clipped from V and 9 bases from J, the junction kept 10 bases outside the gene matches. CDR3 DNA sequence: TGTGCCAGCAGTCCCTCAGACAGGGGGCGACGGCAGTACTTC. Protein product: CASSPSDRGRRQYF.